This TCR beta chain was sequenced in a study of long-term antiretroviral therapy in people with HIV. Trimming took 1 base from V and 6 from J; bases not matched to a gene: 4. This CDR3 contains 15 residues. Germline assignment: CDR1 LNHDA and CDR2 SQIVND (reference sequence). They ran version v3.0 of the immunoSEQ assay at survey level. Repertoires were generated with immunoSEQ multiplex PCR, while TCRdb's copy carries only in-frame clones and drops some. The repertoire holds tens of thousands of clones, with more than 85% as singletons. The source material was unsorted PBMCs, sampled 4.4 years after starting antiretroviral therapy. The TCR originated in a woman in her forties or fifties with HIV. The gene calls are TRBV19 and TRBJ2-2, with 8 bases fitting TRBD2. CDR3 sequence reads: CASSIVRGVPGELFF. In nucleotides, the CDR3 is TGTGCCAGTAGTATAGTGCGGGGGGTTCCCGGGGAGCTGTTTTTT. Full variable domain (missing parts from reference TRBV19 and TRBJ2-2): DGGITQSPKYLFRKEGQNVTLSCEQNLNHDAMYWYRQDPGQGLRLIYYSQIVNDFQKGDIAEGYSVSREKKESFPLTVTSAQKNPTAFYLCASSIVRGVPGELFFGEGSRLTVL.